These T cell receptor beta chains were read from a single sample in a study of T cell responses to AZD1222 COVID-19 vaccine. Data came from immunoSEQ multiplex PCR; TCRdb stores just in-frame clones and leaves some out. The repertoire includes 25,000 to 35,000 clones, around 90% of them detected once, and over 1% sits in the top ten. The input for sequencing was peripheral blood, taken on day 0 of AZD1222 vaccination. These receptors originate from an adult in good health. Each CDR3 is given with its conserved first and last residue. D genes are given only for firm matches. Size is stated for part of the rows, as once, few or many counts, or as a class when the clone is expanded.

j_gene | abundance | d_gene | len | v_gene | CDR3nt | CDR3aa
TRBJ2-2 | - | - | 12 | TRBV5-1 | TGCGCCAGCAGGGGGATCACCGGGGAGCTGTTTTTT | CASRGITGELFF
TRBJ2-1 | once | TRBD1 | 16 | TRBV2 | TGTGCCAGCAGTGCCTCAGGGACAGGGCGATGGAATGAGCAGTTCTTC | CASSASGTGRWNEQFF
TRBJ1-1 | - | - | 12 | TRBV19 | TGTGCCAGTAGTCCTGGGACTCGGGAAGCTTTCTTT | CASSPGTREAFF
TRBJ1-2 | - | - | 14 | TRBV19 | TGTGCCAGTAGTAAGCCGGGAGTCAACTATGGCTACACCTTC | CASSKPGVNYGYTF
TRBJ2-7 | - | TRBD2 | 15 | TRBV3-1/TRBV3-2 | TGTGCCAGCCGAACCTCCCTAGCGGGGGCCTACGAGCAGTACTTC | CASRTSLAGAYEQYF
TRBJ1-4 | - | - | 13 | TRBV6-5 | TGTGCCTCCAAGGGGAGTCTAAATGAAAAACTGTTTTTT | CASKGSLNEKLFF
TRBJ1-5 | once | - | 13 | TRBV18 | TGTGCCAGCTCACCCTCCGGTGTCCAGCCCCAGCATTTT | CASSPSGVQPQHF
TRBJ2-5 | - | - | 13 | TRBV10-3 | TGTGCCATCAGTGCCAGGTCAGAAGAGACCCAGTACTTC | CAISARSEETQYF
TRBJ1-2 | - | TRBD1 | 15 | TRBV28 | TGTGCCAGCAGTTTAGGGGGGACAGGGGGTAGTGGCTACACCTTC | CASSLGGTGGSGYTF
TRBJ2-5 | - | - | 12 | TRBV29-1 | TGCAGCGTTGAACACGGGGAAGAGACCCAGTACTTC | CSVEHGEETQYF
TRBJ1-2 | - | - | 13 | TRBV28 | TGTGCCAGCAGTCTACAAACTAACTATGGCTACACCTTC | CASSLQTNYGYTF
TRBJ1-2 | few | TRBD1 | 14 | TRBV6-6 | TGTGCCAGCAGTTCCTTACAGGGGGATAGAAGCTACACCTTC | CASSSLQGDRSYTF
TRBJ2-3 | - | - | 19 | TRBV2 | TGTGCCAGCAGGGCCCGGGACATATTAGCGGTGGGGTCCTCAGATACGCAGTATTTT | CASRARDILAVGSSDTQYF
TRBJ1-5 | - | TRBD1 | 15 | TRBV19 | TGTGCCAGTAGTATCGAGGGACAGGGGGCTCAGCCCCAGCATTTT | CASSIEGQGAQPQHF
TRBJ2-7 | - | - | 12 | TRBV6-1 | TGTGCCAGCAGTGAAGCGCTAGCAGTGCAGTACTTC | CASSEALAVQYF
TRBJ2-7 | - | TRBD1 | 15 | TRBV28 | TGTGCCAGCAATACTCCGGGACAGCTCTCCTACGAGCAGTACTTC | CASNTPGQLSYEQYF
TRBJ2-1 | - | TRBD2 | 15 | TRBV7-2 | TGTGCCAGCAGCTTATGGCGGGAGGGGTACAATGAGCAGTTCTTC | CASSLWREGYNEQFF
TRBJ1-1 | once | - | 16 | TRBV9 | TGTGCCAGCAGCGCCGCCTCCGGTTACATGAACACTGAAGCTTTCTTT | CASSAASGYMNTEAFF
TRBJ1-3 | - | - | 17 | TRBV5-4 | TGTGCCAGCTTCCCCCTAGGGACTGACGTCTCTGGAAACACCATATATTTT | CASFPLGTDVSGNTIYF
TRBJ1-2 | - | - | 13 | TRBV5-1 | TGCGCCAGCAGCTTGAAGGGGGATGGCGGCTACACCTTC | CASSLKGDGGYTF
TRBJ2-3 | - | - | 12 | TRBV6-1 | TGTGCCAGCGCCTCCGAGGGAGATACGCAGTATTTT | CASASEGDTQYF
TRBJ1-1 | - | - | 15 | TRBV9 | TGTGCCAGCAGCCCACACCCGGGGACGAACACTGAAGCTTTCTTT | CASSPHPGTNTEAFF
TRBJ1-2 | - | TRBD1 | 16 | TRBV6-1 | TGTGCCAGCAGTGGCGTGGCAGGGGGGGGAGCCTATGGCTACACCTTC | CASSGVAGGGAYGYTF
TRBJ1-1 | - | TRBD1 | 13 | TRBV11-3 | TGTGCCAGCAGCCAAGGGACAGCCCCTGAAGCTTTCTTT | CASSQGTAPEAFF
TRBJ2-1 | - | TRBD2 | 15 | TRBV20-1 | TGCAGTGCTAGTCTACTAGCGGGAGAACCCACCGAGCAGTTCTTC | CSASLLAGEPTEQFF
TRBJ2-7 | - | TRBD1 | 13 | TRBV7-2 | TGTGCCAGCAGCTTAGCACGACAGGGAAGGGAGTACTTC | CASSLARQGREYF
TRBJ2-2 | - | - | 14 | TRBV28 | TGTGCCAGCAGTTGGGCCACAGCCACCGGGGAGCTGTTTTTT | CASSWATATGELFF
TRBJ2-1 | - | - | 15 | TRBV9 | TGTGCCAGCACCCCAGGGGCCGCGACCGGGCATGAGCAGTTCTTC | CASTPGAATGHEQFF
TRBJ2-2 | - | - | 12 | TRBV7-9 | TGTGCCAGCAGCCCGATCCCCGGGGAGCTGTTTTTT | CASSPIPGELFF
TRBJ1-5 | few | - | 16 | TRBV28 | TGTGCCAGCAGTTTAGTTGGACCCCATCGGGGTCAGCCCCAGCATTTT | CASSLVGPHRGQPQHF
TRBJ2-2 | - | TRBD2 | 15 | TRBV2 | TGTGCCAGCAGGGACGGACTAGCGGGTACCGGGGAGCTGTTTTTT | CASRDGLAGTGELFF
TRBJ1-5 | - | TRBD1 | 17 | TRBV3-1/TRBV3-2 | TGTGCCAGCAGCCAATGGGACAGGGGGCAGGTCAATCAGCCCCAGCATTTT | CASSQWDRGQVNQPQHF
TRBJ1-6 | few | TRBD1 | 18 | TRBV27 | TGTGCCAGCAGTTTATGGGGACAGGGGGCCGGTTATAATTCACCCCTCCACTTT | CASSLWGQGAGYNSPLHF
TRBJ2-1 | - | TRBD1 | 17 | TRBV27 | TGTGCCAGCAGTTCCACCCTATACTACAGGGGGCGGAATGAGCAGTTCTTC | CASSSTLYYRGRNEQFF
TRBJ1-5 | - | TRBD1 | 14 | TRBV28 | TGTGCCAGCAGTCTTACAGGGGGCGGTCAGCCCCAGCATTTT | CASSLTGGGQPQHF
TRBJ1-6 | - | TRBD1 | 15 | TRBV25-1 | TGTGCCAGCAGTGAATGGGGGACAGGGATTTCACCCCTCCACTTT | CASSEWGTGISPLHF
TRBJ1-4 | - | - | 15 | TRBV19 | TGTGCCAGTAGTACGGGAATTGCAACTAATGAAAAACTGTTTTTT | CASSTGIATNEKLFF
TRBJ1-5 | - | - | 15 | TRBV19 | TGTGCCAGTATCCCGACCGGGACTCCCGATCAGCCCCAGCATTTT | CASIPTGTPDQPQHF
TRBJ1-2 | - | TRBD1 | 15 | TRBV28 | TGTGCCAGCACCCACAACAGGGGAATCGTCCGTGGCTACACCTTC | CASTHNRGIVRGYTF
TRBJ1-1 | - | - | 11 | TRBV20-1 | TGCAGTGCTTTAGAGGTCACTGAAGCTTTCTTT | CSALEVTEAFF
TRBJ2-1 | once | - | 21 | TRBV27 | TGTGCCAGCAGTCAAGGTGGGCGGGATACTCGGTATCGAAGCTCCTACAATGAGCAGTTCTTC | CASSQGGRDTRYRSSYNEQFF
TRBJ2-5 | - | - | 13 | TRBV9 | TGTGCCAGCAGCGTAGGAGGGGGAGAGACCCAGTACTTC | CASSVGGGETQYF
TRBJ1-1 | - | TRBD1 | 14 | TRBV27 | TGTGCCAGCAACCCCGGGACAGGATTGTCTGAAGCTTTCTTT | CASNPGTGLSEAFF
TRBJ2-1 | once | - | 11 | TRBV5-1 | TGCGCCAGCAGCTTGTGGAGTGAGCAGTTCTTC | CASSLWSEQFF
TRBJ1-1 | few | - | 17 | TRBV19 | TGTGCCAGTAGTATTTCCAGGGGCGGTAACATGAACACTGAAGCTTTCTTT | CASSISRGGNMNTEAFF
TRBJ2-1 | - | - | 14 | TRBV28 | TGTGCCAGCAGTTTATTGGAGGGGAGGCATGAGCAGTTCTTC | CASSLLEGRHEQFF
TRBJ1-3 | - | - | 17 | TRBV19 | TGTGCCAGTAGTCGTGGTACAGGTCCCAACTCTGGAAACACCATATATTTT | CASSRGTGPNSGNTIYF
TRBJ2-1 | once | TRBD2 | 12 | TRBV13 | TGTGCCAGCAGCCCGCGAGCGGGAGAGCAGTTCTTC | CASSPRAGEQFF